This T cell receptor (beta chain) comes out of a study of response to subunit inactivated influenza vaccine. Germline V gene sequence: CDR1 ENHRY, CDR2 SYGVKD. There are 18 residues in the CDR3. V was pared by 0 bases and J by 2 bases, with 8 bases of the junction left unmatched. This clonotype was observed many times. TCRdb re-called the RT-PCR reads through MiXCR, storing one row per CDR3 protein. In the table there are some 540,000 distinct CDR3 sequences, around 25% of which are singletons. This sample also appeared in a second study, on T cells expressing NK-cell markers. That report adds: Researchers built TCR beta cDNA using 5'RACE template switching with UMIs.

This clonotype was obtained from a man aged 45-60 years who received an inactivated influenza vaccine. Source: CD4+ T cells sorted from PBMCs, taken 12 days after vaccination. The genes are TRBV10-3 and TRBJ1-5; 9 nucleotides align to TRBD1. The CDR3 region has the DNA TGTGCCATCAGTGAGTCGCTGGACAGGGGTCCTCGCAATCAGCCCCAGCATTTT. Protein sequence: CAISESLDRGPRNQPQHF.